This TCR beta chain derives from a study of PD-1 blockade in classical Hodgkin lymphoma. Findings and limits, study-wide: Baseline diversity in complete responders resembled that of newly diagnosed patients. According to reports, newly diagnosed patients had lower baseline TCR diversity than healthy donors, and relapsed/refractory patients had lower baseline TCR diversity still.

Germline lookup yields CDR1 SGHDT and CDR2 YYEEEE. Germline trimming cut 3 bases from V and 4 bases from J; bases unmatched to any gene: 3. This CDR3 region has 15 residues. TCRdb's copy holds only in-frame clones and misses some; the assay was immunoSEQ multiplex PCR. Of some 40,000 clones in the sample, about three quarters were seen once. Turning to this clone: Antigen specificity is unknown.

Following autologous stem cell transplantation, relapse occurred in every patient, and exposure to brentuximab vedotin varied. The material was peripheral blood mononuclear cells (PBMCs), obtained at baseline. The chain has TRBV5-6 and TRBJ1-4, with TRBD1 matching over 10 bases. The receptor's source is a human donor with classical Hodgkin lymphoma. This CDR3 is CASSWGTGVNEKLFF. DNA for the CDR3: TGTGCCAGCAGCTGGGGGACAGGGGTTAATGAAAAACTGTTTTTT.